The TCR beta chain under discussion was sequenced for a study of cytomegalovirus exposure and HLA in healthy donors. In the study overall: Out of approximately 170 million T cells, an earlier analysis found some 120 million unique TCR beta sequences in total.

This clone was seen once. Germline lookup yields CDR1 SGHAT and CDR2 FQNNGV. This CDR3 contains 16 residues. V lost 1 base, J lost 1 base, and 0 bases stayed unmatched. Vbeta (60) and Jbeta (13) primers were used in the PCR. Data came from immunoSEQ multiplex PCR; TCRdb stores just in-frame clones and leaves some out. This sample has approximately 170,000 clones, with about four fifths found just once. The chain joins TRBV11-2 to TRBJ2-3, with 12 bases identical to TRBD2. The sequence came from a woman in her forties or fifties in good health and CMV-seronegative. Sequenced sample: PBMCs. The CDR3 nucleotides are TGTGCCAGCAGCTTAGGGACTAGCGGGGGCACAGATACGCAGTATTTT. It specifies CASSLGTSGGTDTQYF.